The 23 T cell receptor beta chains below come from one sample, sequenced in a study of metastatic and nonmetastatic thyroid tumors. TCRdb re-clonotyped the PCR reads through MiXCR. The repertoire holds approximately 30,000 clones, with roughly 15% as singletons. Patients had received no treatment of any kind before thyroid surgery. The sequenced sample was blood. Source of these receptors: a female donor with papillary thyroid cancer or a benign thyroid nodule (not recorded which). Some clones in this sample may be carry-over from other donors' samples.

This clone showed up just a few times. This clone may be a read error of a much larger clone one base away. The chain couples TRBV19 to TRBJ2-1; D gene uncertain. The V end lost 1 base, the J end lost 8 bases, and 15 bases lay between the germline ends. This CDR3 has 15 amino acids. Germline V lookup: CDR1 LNHDA, CDR2 SQIVND (reference sequence). CDR3 sequence: CASSIGVLEHDEQFF. In nucleotides, the CDR3 is TGTGCCAGTAGTATAGGGGTTTTGGAACACGATGAGCAGTTCTTC.

This clone was counted many times. The chain couples TRBV14 to TRBJ2-7, with D perhaps matching TRBD1 (6 bases). This CDR3 region has 14 residues. Trimming cost V 3 bases and J 7 bases, with 16 bases left between them. The germline CDR1 and CDR2 sequences are SGHDN and FVKESK. The DNA for the CDR3 is TGTGCCAGCAGCCAGGTATTCCCCCAGGGGGAGCAGTACTTC. The encoded protein is CASSQVFPQGEQYF.

This clone was picked up many times. The chain joins TRBV7-8 to TRBJ1-2; TRBD1 matches at 9 bases. The CDR3 consists of 14 residues. Germline V gene lookup returns CDR1 SGHVS and CDR2 FQNEAQ. V shed 5 bases, J shed 2 bases, and the junction held 3 bases outside the gene matches. The CDR3 is CASSLTGGNYGYTF. CDR3 coding DNA: TGTGCCAGCAGCCTAACAGGGGGCAACTATGGCTACACCTTC.

The sample holds many counts of this clone. The chain combines TRBV12-3 or TRBV12-4 with TRBJ1-1; unclear D gene. The V end lost 5 bases, the J end lost 2 bases, and 9 bases lay between the germline ends. This CDR3 comprises 13 residues. The chain's CDR3 is CASSVTVNTEAFF. CDR3 DNA: TGTGCCAGCAGTGTTACGGTCAACACTGAAGCTTTCTTT.

This clone was detected many times. The genes are TRBV30 and TRBJ1-5; the D gene is possibly TRBD1 (6 bases). This CDR3 is 13 amino acids long. V dropped 0 bases and J dropped 9 bases, with 12 bases sitting between them. The germline V gene encodes CDR1 GTSNPN and CDR2 SVGIG (reference sequence). The chain's CDR3 is CAWSVDSLRPQHF. The CDR3 DNA follows: TGTGCCTGGAGTGTGGACAGCCTTCGGCCCCAGCATTTT.

This clone was counted between two and nine times. The chain is built from TRBV19 and TRBJ1-5, with TRBD1 matching over 7 bases. The length of the CDR3 is 15 residues. V shed 7 bases, J shed 0 bases, and the junction held 6 bases outside the gene matches. Germline-derived CDR1 and CDR2 are LNHDA and SQIVND (reference sequence). The CDR3 coding sequence is TGTGCCAGTACTCCCTCAGGGGGTAGCAATCAGCCCCAGCATTTT. Its protein is CASTPSGGSNQPQHF.

The table lists this clone with many counts. The rearrangement uses TRBV2 and TRBJ1-4; D perhaps matches TRBD1 (6 bases). This CDR3 region has 13 residues. From germline, CDR1 is SNHLY and CDR2 FYNNEI. The V end was cut by 5 bases, the J end by 8 bases, with 12 bases between. The CDR3 sequence: CASSPVGAEKLFF. DNA for the CDR3: TGTGCCAGCAGTCCCGTGGGGGCCGAAAAACTGTTTTTT.

This rearrangement joins TRBV5-1 to TRBJ2-3; perhaps TRBD1 as D (6 bases). Per the germline V gene, CDR1 is SGHRS and CDR2 is YFSETQ. Trimming stripped 0 bases from V and 2 bases from J, with 16 bases between. CDR3 length equals 17 residues. CDR3 bases: TGCGCCAGCAGCTTGGCACTACAGGGTTATAACACAGATACGCAGTATTTT. Protein sequence: CASSLALQGYNTDTQYF.

This clone was observed many times. The J gene is TRBJ2-1, the V gene TRBV27, with 8 positions matching TRBD2. This CDR3 spans 15 amino acids. The V gene's germline CDR1 is MNHEY and CDR2 SMNVEV (reference sequence). Germline trimming cut 8 bases from V and 1 base from J; bases unmatched to any gene: 7. The CDR3 spells CASAITSGSYNEQFF. The CDR3 DNA reads TGTGCCAGCGCGATAACTAGCGGATCCTACAATGAGCAGTTCTTC.

This clone was seen more than once but under ten times. The chain links TRBV28 to TRBJ2-7; 10 positions agree with TRBD2. Germline CDR1 and CDR2: MDHEN and SYDVKM. This CDR3 is 16 amino acids long. Trimming took 5 bases from V and 7 from J; bases not matched to a gene: 14. In nucleotides, the CDR3 is TGTGCCAGCAGTATTGGACTAGCGGTAGGGCCGGGTGAGCAGTACTTC. Encoded protein: CASSIGLAVGPGEQYF.

The chain is built from TRBV2 and TRBJ1-3; the match to TRBD1 covers 9 bases. Trimming took 3 bases from V and 0 from J; bases not matched to a gene: 3. The CDR3 length is 16 residues. The V gene's germline CDR1 is SNHLY and CDR2 FYNNEI. The chain's CDR3 is CASSELTGGSGNTIYF. The CDR3 DNA sequence: TGTGCCAGCAGTGAGCTGACAGGGGGCTCTGGAAACACCATATATTTT.

The chain joins TRBV5-1 to TRBJ2-5; D may match TRBD1 or TRBD2 (5 bases each). This CDR3 region has 15 residues. Germline V gene lookup returns CDR1 SGHRS and CDR2 YFSETQ. The V end was cut by 6 bases, the J end by 8 bases, with 23 bases between. The CDR3 loop is CASNLGTSGRDTQYF. The CDR3 bases are TGCGCCAGCAATTTGGGGACGTCGGGTAGGGATACCCAGTACTTC. The whole variable domain, remainder taken from reference TRBV5-1 and TRBJ2-5, is KAGVTQTPRYLIKTRGQQVTLSCSPISGHRSVSWYQQTPGQGLQFLFEYFSETQRNKGNFPGRFSGRQFSNSRSEMNVSTLELGDSALYLCASNLGTSGRDTQYFGPGTRLLVL.

As regards this clone: Its ends do not fully match the called genes, so a read error is possible. The chain is built from TRBV6-1 and TRBJ2-7, with D tentatively TRBD2 (6 bases). Looked up from germline, CDR1 is MNHNS and CDR2 is SASEGT. This CDR3 contains 14 residues. DNA for the CDR3: TGTGCCATCAGTGAAGCTAGCGTCTCCTACGAGCAGTACTTC. Translating gives CAISEASVSYEQYF.

The V gene is TRBV28, the J gene TRBJ1-2, with no clear D. CDR3 length equals 14 residues. V lost 6 bases and J 8 bases, leaving 19 bases between the germline ends. Germline V gene sequence: CDR1 MDHEN, CDR2 SYDVKM. The CDR3 reads CASSGYTSGEGYTF. CDR3 bases: TGTGCCAGCAGCGGTTACACTTCCGGGGAGGGCTACACCTTC.

The chain is built from TRBV29-1 and TRBJ2-1, with D perhaps matching TRBD2 (5 bases). CDR1 SQVTM and CDR2 ANQGSEA come from the germline V gene. The V and J ends lost 8 bases and 9 bases respectively, with 23 bases between them. CDR3 length equals 14 residues. Here the CDR3 reads CSPGGQAPNSEQFF. The CDR3 nucleotides read TGCAGCCCTGGAGGTCAGGCCCCGAACAGTGAGCAGTTCTTC.

This rearrangement joins TRBV28 to TRBJ1-4; D ambiguous. The CDR3 is made up of 13 amino acids. V was cut by 6 bases and J by 8 bases, with 13 bases left in between. Germline loops: CDR1 MDHEN, CDR2 SYDVKM. CDR3 amino acids: CASRGDGTEKLFF. CDR3 nucleotide sequence: TGTGCCAGCAGGGGAGACGGCACGGAAAAACTGTTTTTT.

With regard to this clone: The germline gene is not matched at one end of the junction; a read error may be the cause. The gene calls are TRBV28 and TRBJ1-2, with D tentatively TRBD1 (5 bases). CDR3 length equals 13 residues. CDR1 is MDHEN, CDR2 SYDVKM, per germline. CDR3 bases: TGTTCCAGCAGTTTAAGAGGGGACTATGGCTACACCTTC. Its protein product is CSSSLRGDYGYTF.

This clone was counted at least ten times. J is TRBJ2-1 and V is TRBV20-1; the match to TRBD2 covers 9 bases. The germline CDR1 and CDR2 sequences are DFQATT and SNEGSKA (reference sequence). With 1 base clipped from V and 10 bases from J, the junction kept 14 bases outside the gene matches. The CDR3 length is 16 residues. Here the CDR3 reads CSARVESAGGFVEQFF. CDR3 bases: TGCAGTGCTAGAGTCGAGTCGGCGGGAGGGTTCGTGGAGCAGTTCTTC.

This clone was found a few times. Just one base apart from a much larger clone, this may be a read error. V is TRBV3-1 and J is TRBJ2-5; possibly TRBD2 for D (7 bases). Looked up from germline, CDR1 is LGHDT and CDR2 is YNNKEL (reference sequence). The CDR3 extends over 17 amino acids. The CDR3 loop reads CSSSQVTLGGQWQTQYF. Here the CDR3 DNA reads TGTTCCAGCAGCCAAGTGACCCTCGGGGGGCAGTGGCAGACCCAGTACTTC.

This clone was recorded many times. One base away lies a much larger clone, so this may be a sequencing read error. This chain joins TRBV6-1 and TRBJ2-1; D possibly corresponds to TRBD2 (6 bases). Germline values: CDR1 MNHNS, CDR2 SASEGT. Trimming cost V 7 bases and J 3 bases, with 16 bases left between them. The CDR3 is made up of 15 amino acids. Written as DNA, the CDR3 is TGTGCCAGCATCCTGAGCGGAGGGAGCTACAATGAGCAGTTCTTC. This encodes CASILSGGSYNEQFF.

This clone was recorded at least ten times. The chain employs TRBV7-3 and TRBJ2-1, with 14 bases matching TRBD2. This CDR3 region has 18 residues. J was trimmed by 7 bases and V by 0 bases; bases with no gene match: 8. The germline CDR1 and CDR2 sequences are SGHTA and FQGTGA. As DNA, the CDR3 is TGTGCCAGCAGCTTAACGGCATTGGGACTAGCGGGGGTGAATGAGCAGTTCTTC. Translation: CASSLTALGLAGVNEQFF.

This clone has at least ten counts. J is TRBJ2-7 and V is TRBV13; possible D gene TRBD2, 5 bases. The CDR3 sequence is 15 residues long. V lost 5 bases and J lost 7, with 21 bases in between. In germline, CDR1 is PRHDT, CDR2 FYEKMQ (reference sequence). CDR3 DNA sequence: TGTGCCAGCAGCCCCTCGGGTGGCGGACTTCGGGAGCAGTACTTC. It yields the protein CASSPSGGGLREQYF.

This clone appeared many times. The V and J genes are TRBV7-9 and TRBJ2-5; no clear D. Per the germline V gene, CDR1 is SEHNR and CDR2 is FQNEAQ (reference sequence). The CDR3 has 13 amino acids. V was trimmed by 0 bases and J by 5 bases, leaving 7 bases between them. CDR3 sequence: CASSLAGWETQYF. In DNA, the CDR3 is TGTGCCAGCAGCTTAGCTGGTTGGGAGACCCAGTACTTC. Full variable domain (rest looked up from reference TRBV7-9 and TRBJ2-5): DTGVSQNPRHKITKRGQNVTFRCDPISEHNRLYWYRQTLGQGPEFLTYFQNEAQLEKSRLLSDRFSAERPKGSFSTLEIQRTEQGDSAMYLCASSLAGWETQYFGPGTRLLVL.